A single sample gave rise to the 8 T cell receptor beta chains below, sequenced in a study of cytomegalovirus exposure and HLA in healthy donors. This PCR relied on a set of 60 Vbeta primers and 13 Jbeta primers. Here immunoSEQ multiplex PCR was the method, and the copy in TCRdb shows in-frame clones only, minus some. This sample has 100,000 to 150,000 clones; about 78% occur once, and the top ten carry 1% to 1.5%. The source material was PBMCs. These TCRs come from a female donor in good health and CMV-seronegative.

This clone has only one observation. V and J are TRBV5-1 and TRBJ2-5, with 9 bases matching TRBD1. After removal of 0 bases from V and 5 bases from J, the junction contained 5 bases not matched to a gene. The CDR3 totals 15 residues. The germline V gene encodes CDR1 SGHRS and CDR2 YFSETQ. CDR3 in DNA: TGCGCCAGCAGCTTGGGACAGGGGGTTTGGGAGACCCAGTACTTC. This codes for CASSLGQGVWETQYF.

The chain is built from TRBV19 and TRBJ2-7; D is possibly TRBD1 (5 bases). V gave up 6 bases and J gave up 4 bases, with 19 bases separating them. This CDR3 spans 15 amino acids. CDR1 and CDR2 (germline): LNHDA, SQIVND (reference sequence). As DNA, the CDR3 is TGTGCCAGTAGCGCTCAGGGTCAAACCTATTACGAGCAGTACTTC. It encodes CASSAQGQTYYEQYF. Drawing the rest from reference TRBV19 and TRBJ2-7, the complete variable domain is DGGITQSPKYLFRKEGQNVTLSCEQNLNHDAMYWYRQDPGQGLRLIYYSQIVNDFQKGDIAEGYSVSREKKESFPLTVTSAQKNPTAFYLCASSAQGQTYYEQYFGPGTRLTVT.

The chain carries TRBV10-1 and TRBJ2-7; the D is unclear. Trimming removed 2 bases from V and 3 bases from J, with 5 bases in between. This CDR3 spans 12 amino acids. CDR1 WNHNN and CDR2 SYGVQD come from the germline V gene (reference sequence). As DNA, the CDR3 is TGCGCCAGCAGTGAGGGCAGCTACGAGCAGTACTTC. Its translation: CASSEGSYEQYF.

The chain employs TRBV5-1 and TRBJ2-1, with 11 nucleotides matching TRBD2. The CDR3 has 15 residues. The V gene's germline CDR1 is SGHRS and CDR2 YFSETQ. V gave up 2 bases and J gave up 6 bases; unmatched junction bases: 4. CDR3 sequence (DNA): TGCGCCAGCAGCTTCCTAGCGGGGGGCCGCAATGAGCAGTTCTTC. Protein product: CASSFLAGGRNEQFF.

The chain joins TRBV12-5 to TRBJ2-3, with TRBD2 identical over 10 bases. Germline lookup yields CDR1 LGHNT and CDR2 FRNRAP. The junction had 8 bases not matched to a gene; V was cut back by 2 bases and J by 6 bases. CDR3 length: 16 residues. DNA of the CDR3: TGTGCTAGTGGTTTGTCGGCTAGCGGGGGTGCGGATACGCAGTATTTT. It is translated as CASGLSASGGADTQYF.

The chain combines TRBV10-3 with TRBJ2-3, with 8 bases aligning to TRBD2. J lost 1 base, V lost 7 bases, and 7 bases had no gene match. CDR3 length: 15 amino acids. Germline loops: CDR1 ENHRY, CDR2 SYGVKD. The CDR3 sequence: CAINSGRGGTDTQYF. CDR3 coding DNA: TGTGCCATCAACAGCGGGAGAGGGGGCACAGATACGCAGTATTTT.

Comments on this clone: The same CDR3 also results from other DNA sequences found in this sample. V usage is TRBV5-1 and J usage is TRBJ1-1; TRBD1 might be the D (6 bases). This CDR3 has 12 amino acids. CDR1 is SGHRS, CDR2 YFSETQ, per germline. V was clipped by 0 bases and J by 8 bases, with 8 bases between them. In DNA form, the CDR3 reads TGCGCCAGCAGCTTGGAAGGACAGGAAGCTTTCTTT. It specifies CASSLEGQEAFF.

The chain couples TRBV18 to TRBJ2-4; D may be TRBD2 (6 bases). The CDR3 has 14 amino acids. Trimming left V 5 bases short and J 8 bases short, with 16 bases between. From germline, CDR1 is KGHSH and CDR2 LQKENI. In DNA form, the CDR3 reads TGTGCCAGCTCAGTACAGCGGGTCAGGGACATTCAGTACTTC. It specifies CASSVQRVRDIQYF.